The 18 T cell receptor beta chains presented below share a single source sample, sequenced in a study of CD8+CD57+ T cells in acquired aplastic anemia. The TCR beta profiling, which covered VDJ combination and CDR3 sequence, was carried out using genomic DNA as the template. A single record per CDR3 protein comes from TCRdb applying MiXCR to the reads. The sample holds around 150,000 distinct CDR3 sequences; more than 35% are singletons and the top ten take roughly 8.1%. The sample consisted of sorted CD4+, CD8+, or CD8+CD57+ T cells (not recorded which) from PBMCs. The source is a human donor in good health, serving as a control.

The V and J genes are TRBV24-1 and TRBJ2-5, with D possibly being TRBD1 (5 bases). V shed 11 bases and J shed 5 bases, with 14 bases lying between them. The germline V gene has CDR1 KGHDR and CDR2 SFDVKD. This CDR3 spans 12 amino acids. The CDR3 DNA is TGTGCCAGCTCCACATCAGGGGAGACCCAGTACTTC. It specifies CASSTSGETQYF.

V usage is TRBV7-9 and J usage is TRBJ2-5, with 7 nucleotides matching TRBD1. The CDR3 contains 15 residues. Per the germline V gene, CDR1 is SEHNR and CDR2 is FQNEAQ (reference sequence). With V trimmed by 5 bases and J by 7 bases, 13 bases remained unmatched. CDR3 nucleotides: TGTGCCAGCAGCCGTAGGGACAGCCTCCCGGGGACCCAGTACTTC. As protein: CASSRRDSLPGTQYF.

For this clonotype: Just one base apart from a much larger clone, this may be a read error. This is likely a read error, given that the CDR3 carries no conserved phenylalanine or tryptophan at its end. V and J are TRBV6-1 and TRBJ1-5; 7 bases match TRBD1. Germline CDR1 MNHNS, CDR2 SASEGT. The CDR3 length is 15 residues. J lost 9 bases, V lost 1 base, and 9 bases had no gene match. CDR3 bases: TGTGCCAGCAGTGAAGTACCAACAGGGGTGTTGCCCCAGCATCTT. Translated, it gives CASSEVPTGVLPQHL.

The sample holds many counts of this clonotype. V and J are TRBV4-1 and TRBJ1-1; weak D call: TRBD1 (5 bases). V lost 2 bases and J 0 bases, leaving 7 bases between the germline ends. The CDR3 has 14 amino acids. Germline CDR1 MGHRA, CDR2 YSYEKL. CDR3 DNA: TGCGCCAGCAGCCAACAGGGCATGAACACTGAAGCTTTCTTT. Translated, it gives CASSQQGMNTEAFF.

This clonotype was observed many times. The J gene is TRBJ1-1, the V gene TRBV12-3 or TRBV12-4, with D unclear. Between the trimmed V and J ends, which lost 2 bases and 4 bases, there was a span of 8 bases. The CDR3 totals 13 residues. As DNA, the CDR3 is TGTGCCAGCAGTTTAAAGGGCGGCACTGAAGCTTTCTTT. It encodes CASSLKGGTEAFF.

This clonotype has ten or more counts. CDR3 amino acids: CASSGGRGGSYNSPLHF. CDR3 nucleotides: TGTGCCAGCAGTGGAGGACGGGGAGGCTCCTATAATTCACCCCTCCACTTT. The genes are TRBV6-1 and TRBJ1-6; D gene ambiguous. The CDR3 is 17 amino acids. Between the trimmed V and J ends, which lost 4 bases and 0 bases, there was a span of 13 bases. Germline CDR1 is MNHNS and CDR2 is SASEGT.

V is TRBV24-1 and J is TRBJ2-5; TRBD1 matches at 7 bases. V lost 0 bases, J lost 3 bases, and 3 bases stayed unmatched. The CDR3 loop spans 15 amino acids. The germline V gene has CDR1 KGHDR and CDR2 SFDVKD. The CDR3 is CATSDLGTGEETQYF. CDR3 nucleotides: TGTGCCACCAGTGATTTGGGAACAGGGGAAGAGACCCAGTACTTC.

This clonotype was recorded at least ten times. This rearrangement joins TRBV5-1 to TRBJ1-4, with D perhaps matching TRBD1 (5 bases). Germline CDR1 SGHRS, CDR2 YFSETQ. This CDR3 contains 14 residues. Between the trimmed V and J ends, which lost 0 bases and 5 bases, there was a span of 8 bases. CDR3 sequence: CASSLAGANEKLFF. CDR3 bases: TGCGCCAGCAGCTTGGCCGGGGCAAATGAAAAACTGTTTTTT.

This clonotype was detected only a few times. This chain uses TRBV3-1 with TRBJ1-2, with D perhaps TRBD1 (6 bases). V lost 4 bases and J 8 bases, leaving 23 bases between the germline ends. CDR3 length: 16 amino acids. CDR1 is LGHDT and CDR2 is YNNKEL in the germline V gene (reference sequence). CDR3 sequence: CASSLPGAAHGSGYTF. The CDR3 nucleotides are TGTGCCAGCAGCCTACCGGGGGCTGCCCACGGGAGCGGCTACACCTTC.

This clonotype was seen ten or more times. The chain has TRBV10-3 and TRBJ2-5; D is possibly TRBD2 (5 bases). Per germline, CDR1 ENHRY and CDR2 SYGVKD. Deletions cut 4 bases from V and 4 bases from J, with 7 bases between. This CDR3 contains 12 residues. The CDR3 region has the DNA TGTGCCATCAGTGCGGGAAGAGAGACCCAGTACTTC. Translated: CAISAGRETQYF.

Written as DNA, the CDR3 is TGTGCCACCAGCAGAGATCTGGGGGCTACCGGACCCAGTGAGCAGTTCTTC. Its protein product is CATSRDLGATGPSEQFF. The chain joins TRBV15 to TRBJ2-1, with a weak D call TRBD1 (6 bases). Looked up from germline, CDR1 is LNHNV and CDR2 is YYDKDF (reference sequence). The CDR3 is 17 amino acids. The V gene lost 0 bases and the J gene lost 9 bases, with 21 bases spanning the gap.

The chain has TRBV3-1 and TRBJ2-1, with D possibly called TRBD1 or TRBD2 (5 bases each). The V and J ends lost 5 bases and 9 bases respectively, with 5 bases between them. CDR3 length: 10 amino acids. Per the germline V gene, CDR1 is LGHDT and CDR2 is YNNKEL (reference sequence). The CDR3 protein is CASSGGEQFF. The CDR3 nucleotides are TGTGCCAGCAGCGGGGGTGAGCAGTTCTTC.

The chain has TRBV25-1 and TRBJ2-7, with 7 bases lining up with TRBD1. Germline V CDR1 and CDR2: MGHDK, SYGVNS. There are 12 residues in the CDR3. J lost 6 bases, V lost 4 bases, and 3 bases had no gene match. The CDR3 nucleotides are TGTGCCAGCAGTGTTCCAGGGGGCGAGCAGTACTTC. This codes for CASSVPGGEQYF.

Many counts were recorded for this clonotype. V gene TRBV27 combines with J gene TRBJ2-7; 9 bases are shared with TRBD1. Germline V gene sequence: CDR1 MNHEY, CDR2 SMNVEV (reference sequence). The trim removed 1 base at V and 1 base at J, leaving 2 bases unmatched. CDR3 size: 15 residues. The CDR3 sequence is CASSLYGTGSYEQYF. CDR3 nucleotides: TGTGCCAGCAGTTTATACGGGACAGGGTCCTACGAGCAGTACTTC.

This clonotype was seen many times. The chain uses TRBV5-1 and TRBJ1-6; D uncertain. Trimming left V 3 bases short and J 6 bases short, with 7 bases between. The CDR3 covers 13 residues. From germline, CDR1 is SGHRS and CDR2 YFSETQ. The CDR3 is CASSSSSNSPLHF. In DNA form, the CDR3 reads TGCGCCAGCAGCTCCTCTTCTAATTCACCCCTCCACTTT. The whole variable domain, filled in from reference TRBV5-1 and TRBJ1-6, reads KAGVTQTPRYLIKTRGQQVTLSCSPISGHRSVSWYQQTPGQGLQFLFEYFSETQRNKGNFPGRFSGRQFSNSRSEMNVSTLELGDSALYLCASSSSSNSPLHFGNGTRLTVT.

The chain has TRBV7-2 and TRBJ1-5; 9 bases match TRBD1. CDR3 size: 16 residues. V lost 0 bases to trimming and J lost 5 bases; unmatched junction nucleotides: 5. Looked up from germline, CDR1 is SGHTA and CDR2 is FQGNSA. In DNA, the CDR3 is TGTGCCAGCAGCTTAGCGATGTGGACAGGGGATCAGCCCCAGCATTTT. Translated, it gives CASSLAMWTGDQPQHF. Variable domain in full (rest from reference TRBV7-2 and TRBJ1-5): GAGVSQSPSNKVTEKGKDVELRCDPISGHTALYWYRQSLGQGLEFLIYFQGNSAPDKSGLPSDRFSAERTGGSVSTLTIQRTQQEDSAVYLCASSLAMWTGDQPQHFGDGTRLSIL.

This clonotype was seen at least ten times. The CDR3 DNA reads TGCGCCAGCAGCCCGGGGTCCGGGACAGGGGGTGGCTACACCTTC. This translates into CASSPGSGTGGGYTF. The V and J genes are TRBV5-1 and TRBJ1-2; 11 positions match TRBD1. From germline, CDR1 is SGHRS and CDR2 YFSETQ. CDR3 length equals 15 residues. J was trimmed by 7 bases and V by 4 bases; bases with no gene match: 9.

This clonotype was counted ten times or more. The chain has TRBV24-1 and TRBJ2-7, with TRBD2 identical over 7 bases. CDR1 is KGHDR and CDR2 is SFDVKD in the germline V gene. Trimming took 3 bases from V and 3 from J; bases not matched to a gene: 4. The CDR3 has 14 residues. In nucleotides, the CDR3 is TGTGCCACCAGTGATAGCGGGGAACTCTACGAGCAGTACTTC. Amino acids: CATSDSGELYEQYF.